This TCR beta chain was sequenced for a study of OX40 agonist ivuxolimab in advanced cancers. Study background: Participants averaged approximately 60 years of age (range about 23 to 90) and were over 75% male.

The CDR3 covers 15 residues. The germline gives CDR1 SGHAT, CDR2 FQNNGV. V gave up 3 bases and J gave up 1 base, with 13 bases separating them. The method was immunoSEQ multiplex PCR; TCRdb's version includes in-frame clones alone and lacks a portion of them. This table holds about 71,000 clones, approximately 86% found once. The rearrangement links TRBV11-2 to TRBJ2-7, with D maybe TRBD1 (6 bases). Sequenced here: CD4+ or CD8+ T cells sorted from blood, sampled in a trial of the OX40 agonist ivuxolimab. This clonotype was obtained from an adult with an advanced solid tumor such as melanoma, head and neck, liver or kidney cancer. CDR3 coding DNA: TGTGCCAGCAGCTTCCTTCAGGGGCCATCCTACGAGCAGTACTTC. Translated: CASSFLQGPSYEQYF.